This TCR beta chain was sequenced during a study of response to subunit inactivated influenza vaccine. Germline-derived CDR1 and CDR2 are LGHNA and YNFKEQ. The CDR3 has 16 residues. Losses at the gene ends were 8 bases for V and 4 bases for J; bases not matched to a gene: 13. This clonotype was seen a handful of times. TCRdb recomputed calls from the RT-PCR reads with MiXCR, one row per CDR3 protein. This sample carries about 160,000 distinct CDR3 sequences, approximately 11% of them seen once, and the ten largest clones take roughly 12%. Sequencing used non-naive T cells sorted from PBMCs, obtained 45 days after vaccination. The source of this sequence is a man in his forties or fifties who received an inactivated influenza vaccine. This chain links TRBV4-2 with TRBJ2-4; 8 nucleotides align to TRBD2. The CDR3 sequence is CASAEASGTRKNIQYF. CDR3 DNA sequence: TGTGCCAGCGCGGAAGCCTCCGGGACTAGGAAAAACATTCAGTACTTC.